This T cell receptor beta chain was recovered during a study of blood T cell repertoires in COVID-19. Overall study: From T cells, B-cell-depleted T cells, or PBMCs came the material, which was cDNA or gDNA.

Germline V gene sequence: CDR1 KGHSH, CDR2 LQKENI. Trimming at V came to 3 bases and at J to 5 bases, leaving 8 bases not matched to a gene. The CDR3 totals 16 residues. Authors' methods: Estimation of nucleated cell counts relied on the amplification of reference gene primers. Produced via immunoSEQ multiplex PCR; TCRdb's table is partial and in-frame only. Clone size and the V and J calls come from that table; the DNA yielded D and trimming. Of 75,000 to 90,000 clones detected, approximately 88% appear once; the ten largest clones hold more than 9.5%. The chain employs TRBV18 and TRBJ2-1; 9 positions agree with TRBD2. Specimen: peripheral blood. The sequence was obtained from an elderly man with acute or convalescent COVID-19. The CDR3 nucleotides read TGTGCCAGCTCACCCCTAAGCGGGAGGACCAACAATGAGCAGTTCTTC. This sequence encodes CASSPLSGRTNNEQFF.